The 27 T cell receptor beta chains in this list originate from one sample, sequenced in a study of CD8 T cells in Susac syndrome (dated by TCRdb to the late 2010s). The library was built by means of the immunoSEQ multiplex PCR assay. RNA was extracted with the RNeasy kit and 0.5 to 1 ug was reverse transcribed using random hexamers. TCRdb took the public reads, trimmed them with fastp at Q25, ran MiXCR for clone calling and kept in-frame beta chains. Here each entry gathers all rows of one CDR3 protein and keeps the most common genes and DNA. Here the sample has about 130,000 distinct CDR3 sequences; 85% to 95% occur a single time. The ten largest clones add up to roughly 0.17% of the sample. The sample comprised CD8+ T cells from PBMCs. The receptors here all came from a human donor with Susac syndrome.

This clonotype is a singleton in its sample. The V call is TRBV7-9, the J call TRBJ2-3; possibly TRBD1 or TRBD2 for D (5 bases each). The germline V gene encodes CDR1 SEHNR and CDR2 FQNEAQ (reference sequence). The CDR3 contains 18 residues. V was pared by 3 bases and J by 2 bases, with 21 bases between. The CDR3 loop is CASSFPLAGDLLTDTQYF. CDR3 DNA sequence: TGTGCCAGCAGCTTCCCCCTGGCCGGGGACCTACTCACAGATACGCAGTATTTT.

CDR3 amino acids: CATSLNWGGEQYF. DNA of the CDR3: TGTGCCACCTCCCTTAATTGGGGAGGCGAGCAGTACTTC. The chain couples TRBV12-3 or TRBV12-4 to TRBJ2-7, with TRBD2 as a possible D gene (6 bases). The CDR3 runs to 13 residues. Trimming took 10 bases from V and 6 from J, leaving 19 bases between them.

In nucleotides, the CDR3 is TGTGCCAGCAGTCAGGGGCCAGGGGTCTCCGAGCAGTACTTC. The encoded protein is CASSQGPGVSEQYF. The J gene is TRBJ2-7, the V gene TRBV6-1; perhaps TRBD1 as D (6 bases). CDR3 length: 14 amino acids. Germline V gene sequence: CDR1 MNHNS, CDR2 SASEGT. The V end lost 5 bases, the J end lost 6 bases, and 17 bases lay between the germline ends.

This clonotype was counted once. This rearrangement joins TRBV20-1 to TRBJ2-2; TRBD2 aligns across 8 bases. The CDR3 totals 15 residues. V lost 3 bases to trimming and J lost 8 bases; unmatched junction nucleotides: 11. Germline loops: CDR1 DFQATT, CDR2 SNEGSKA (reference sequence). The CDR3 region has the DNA TGCAGTGCTAGTGTCAAGCGGGAGTACGTTGGGGAGCTGTTTTTT. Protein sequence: CSASVKREYVGELFF.

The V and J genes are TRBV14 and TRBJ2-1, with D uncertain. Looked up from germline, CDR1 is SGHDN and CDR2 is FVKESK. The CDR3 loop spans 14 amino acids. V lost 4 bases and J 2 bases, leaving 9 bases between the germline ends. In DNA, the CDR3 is TGTGCCAGCAGCCTGGCAGGAACCTACAATGAGCAGTTCTTC. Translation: CASSLAGTYNEQFF.

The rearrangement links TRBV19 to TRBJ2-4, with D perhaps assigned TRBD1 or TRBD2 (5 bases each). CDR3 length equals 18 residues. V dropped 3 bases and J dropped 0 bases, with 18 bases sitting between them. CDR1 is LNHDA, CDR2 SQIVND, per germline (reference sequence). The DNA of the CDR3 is TGTGCCAGTAGTATGGGACGGTGGAGAGAGATAGCCAAAAACATTCAGTACTTC. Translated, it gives CASSMGRWREIAKNIQYF.

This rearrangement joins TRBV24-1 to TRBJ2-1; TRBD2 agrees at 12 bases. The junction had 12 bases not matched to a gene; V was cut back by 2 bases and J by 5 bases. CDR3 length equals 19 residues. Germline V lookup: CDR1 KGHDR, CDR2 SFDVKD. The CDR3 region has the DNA TGTGCCACCAGTGATTCGACTGGGACTAGCGGGTACCTCGACAATGAGCAGTTCTTC. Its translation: CATSDSTGTSGYLDNEQFF.

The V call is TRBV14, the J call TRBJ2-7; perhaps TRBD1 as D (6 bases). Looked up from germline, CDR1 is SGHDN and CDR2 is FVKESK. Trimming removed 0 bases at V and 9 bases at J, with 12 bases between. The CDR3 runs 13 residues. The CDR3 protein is CASSQDWGQMQYF. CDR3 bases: TGTGCCAGCAGCCAAGATTGGGGGCAGATGCAGTACTTC.

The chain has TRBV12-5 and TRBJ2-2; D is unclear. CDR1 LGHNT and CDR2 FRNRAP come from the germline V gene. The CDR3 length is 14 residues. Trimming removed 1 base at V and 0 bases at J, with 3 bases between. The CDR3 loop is CASGLGANTGELFF. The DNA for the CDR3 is TGTGCTAGTGGTTTGGGTGCGAACACCGGGGAGCTGTTTTTT.

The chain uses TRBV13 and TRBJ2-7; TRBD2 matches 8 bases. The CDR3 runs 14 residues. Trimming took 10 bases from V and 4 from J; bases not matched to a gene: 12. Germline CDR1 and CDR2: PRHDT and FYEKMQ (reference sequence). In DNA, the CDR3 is TGTGCCACCCAGGCCGGGAGGGGGAGTTACGAGCAGTACTTC. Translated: CATQAGRGSYEQYF.

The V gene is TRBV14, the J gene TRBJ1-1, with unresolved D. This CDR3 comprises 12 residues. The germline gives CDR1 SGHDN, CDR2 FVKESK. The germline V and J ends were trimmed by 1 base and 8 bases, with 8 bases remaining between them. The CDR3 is CASSQVTGEAFF. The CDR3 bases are TGTGCCAGCAGCCAAGTCACCGGAGAAGCTTTCTTT. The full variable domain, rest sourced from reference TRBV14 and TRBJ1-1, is EAGVTQFPSHSVIEKGQTVTLRCDPISGHDNLYWYRRVMGKEIKFLLHFVKESKQDESGMPNNRFLAERTGGTYSTLKVQPAELEDSGVYFCASSQVTGEAFFGQGTRLTVV.

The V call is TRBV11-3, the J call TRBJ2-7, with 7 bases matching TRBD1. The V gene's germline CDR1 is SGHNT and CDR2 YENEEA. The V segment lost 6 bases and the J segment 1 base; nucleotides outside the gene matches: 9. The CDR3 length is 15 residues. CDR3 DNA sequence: TGTGCCAGCAGAACCGCTGAGACAGGGTCCTACGAGCAGTACTTC. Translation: CASRTAETGSYEQYF.

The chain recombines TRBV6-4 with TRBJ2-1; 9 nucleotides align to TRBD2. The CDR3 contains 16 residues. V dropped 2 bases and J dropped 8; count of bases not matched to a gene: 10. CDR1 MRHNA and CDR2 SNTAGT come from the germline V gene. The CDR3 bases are TGTGCCAGCAGTGACGGAGCGGCTAGCGGGAACCATGAGCAGTTCTTC. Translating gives CASSDGAASGNHEQFF.

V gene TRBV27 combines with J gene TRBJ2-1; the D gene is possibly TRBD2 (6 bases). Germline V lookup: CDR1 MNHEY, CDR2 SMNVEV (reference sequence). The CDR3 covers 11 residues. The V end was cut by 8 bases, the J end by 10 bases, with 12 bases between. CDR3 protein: CASGTGVEQFF. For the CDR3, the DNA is TGTGCCAGCGGGACGGGAGTGGAGCAGTTCTTC.

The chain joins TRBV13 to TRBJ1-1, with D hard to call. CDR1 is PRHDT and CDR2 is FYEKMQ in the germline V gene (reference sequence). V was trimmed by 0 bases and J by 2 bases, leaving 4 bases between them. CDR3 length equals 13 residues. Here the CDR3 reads CASSLGANTEAFF. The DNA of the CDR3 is TGTGCCAGCAGCTTAGGAGCCAACACTGAAGCTTTCTTT.

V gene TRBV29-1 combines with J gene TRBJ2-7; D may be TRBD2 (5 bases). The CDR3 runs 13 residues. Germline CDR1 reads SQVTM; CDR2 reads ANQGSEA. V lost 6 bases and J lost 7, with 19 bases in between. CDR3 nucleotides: TGCAGCGTGACGGCGGACTGGCAAATGGAGCAGTACTTC. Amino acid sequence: CSVTADWQMEQYF.

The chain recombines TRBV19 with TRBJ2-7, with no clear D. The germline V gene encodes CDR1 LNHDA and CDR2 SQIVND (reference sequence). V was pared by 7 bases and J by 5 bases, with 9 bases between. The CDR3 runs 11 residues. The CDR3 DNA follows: TGTGCCAGTACCCTTGGGAACGAGCAGTACTTC. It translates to CASTLGNEQYF.

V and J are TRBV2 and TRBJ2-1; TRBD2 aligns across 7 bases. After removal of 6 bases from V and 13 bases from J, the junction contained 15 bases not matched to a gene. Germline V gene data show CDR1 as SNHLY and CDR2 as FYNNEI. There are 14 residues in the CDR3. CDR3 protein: CASRADFGREIQFF. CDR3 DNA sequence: TGTGCCAGCAGGGCTGACTTCGGGCGGGAGATCCAGTTCTTC.

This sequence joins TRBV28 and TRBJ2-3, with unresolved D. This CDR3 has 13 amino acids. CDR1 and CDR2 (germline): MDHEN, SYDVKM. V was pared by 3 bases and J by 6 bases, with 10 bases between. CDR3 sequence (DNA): TGTGCCAGCAGTTTGTTGGGTCTGGATACGCAGTATTTT. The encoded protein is CASSLLGLDTQYF.

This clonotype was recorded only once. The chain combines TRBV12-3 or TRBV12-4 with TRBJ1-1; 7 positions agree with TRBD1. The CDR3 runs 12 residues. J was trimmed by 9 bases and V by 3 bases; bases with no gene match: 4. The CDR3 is CASSFPGGKAFF. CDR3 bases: TGTGCCAGCAGTTTCCCAGGGGGTAAAGCTTTCTTT.

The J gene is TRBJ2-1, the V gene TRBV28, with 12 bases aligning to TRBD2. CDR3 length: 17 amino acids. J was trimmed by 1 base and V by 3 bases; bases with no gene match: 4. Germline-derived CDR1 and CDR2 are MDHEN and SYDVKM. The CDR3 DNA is TGTGCCAGCAGTTTGGGGCTAGCGGGAGGGTCCTACAATGAGCAGTTCTTC. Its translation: CASSLGLAGGSYNEQFF.

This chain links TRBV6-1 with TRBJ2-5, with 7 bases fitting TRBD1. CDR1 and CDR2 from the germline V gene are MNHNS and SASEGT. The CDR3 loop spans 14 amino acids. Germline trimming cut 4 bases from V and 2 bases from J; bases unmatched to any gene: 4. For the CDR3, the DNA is TGTGCCAGCAGTGGACAGGGCAGGCAAGAGACCCAGTACTTC. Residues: CASSGQGRQETQYF.

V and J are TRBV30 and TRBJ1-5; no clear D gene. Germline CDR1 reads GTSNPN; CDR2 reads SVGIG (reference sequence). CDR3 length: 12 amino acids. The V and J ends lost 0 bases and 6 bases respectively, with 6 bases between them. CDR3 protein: CAWSVRIQPQHF. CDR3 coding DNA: TGTGCCTGGAGTGTTCGGATTCAGCCCCAGCATTTT.

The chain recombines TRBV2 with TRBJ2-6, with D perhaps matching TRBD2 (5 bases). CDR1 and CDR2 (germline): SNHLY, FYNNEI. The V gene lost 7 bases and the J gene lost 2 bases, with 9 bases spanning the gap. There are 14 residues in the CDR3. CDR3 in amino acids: CASIGIPGANVLTF. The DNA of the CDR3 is TGTGCCAGCATCGGGATTCCTGGGGCCAACGTCCTGACTTTC.

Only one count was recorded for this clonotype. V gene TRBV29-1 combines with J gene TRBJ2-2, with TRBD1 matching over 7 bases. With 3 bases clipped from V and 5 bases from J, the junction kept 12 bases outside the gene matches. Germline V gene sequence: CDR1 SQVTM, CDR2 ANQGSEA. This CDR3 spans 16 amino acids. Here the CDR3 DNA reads TGCAGCGTTGAGCTCCGGGACAGCACCGTGACCGGGGAGCTGTTTTTT. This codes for CSVELRDSTVTGELFF.

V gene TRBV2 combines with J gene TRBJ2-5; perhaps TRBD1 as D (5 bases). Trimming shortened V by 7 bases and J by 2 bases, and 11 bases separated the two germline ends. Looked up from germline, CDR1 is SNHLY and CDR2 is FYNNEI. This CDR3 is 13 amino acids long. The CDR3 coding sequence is TGTGCCAGCATCCGACAGTTTCAAGAGACCCAGTACTTC. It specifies CASIRQFQETQYF.

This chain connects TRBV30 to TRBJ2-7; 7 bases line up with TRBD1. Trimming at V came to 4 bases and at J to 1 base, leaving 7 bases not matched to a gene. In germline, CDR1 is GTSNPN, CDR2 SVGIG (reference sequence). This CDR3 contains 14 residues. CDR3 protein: CAWTDRAVSYEQYF. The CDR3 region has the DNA TGTGCCTGGACCGACAGGGCCGTTTCCTACGAGCAGTACTTC.